This TCR beta chain was profiled in a study of cytomegalovirus exposure and HLA in healthy donors (dated by TCRdb to about 2017). Background on the whole study: An earlier analysis of about 560 of the donors reported 276 Gb of sequence data and around 100 million unique TCR beta sequences obtained from roughly 170 million T cells. Roughly 300 gigabases of sequencing data and tens of millions of unique TCR sequences were included in an early release covering over 600 HLA-typed donors. The genetic ancestry cluster associated with self-reported Caucasian donors included 81% of the roughly 360 genotyped donors. The study was designed to test whether signatures of past pathogen exposure could be identified by cataloging public T cell receptors. Using immunosequencing, the study profiled T cell repertoires from some 670 subjects and related those repertoires to cytomegalovirus serostatus. Along with the approximately 700-subject first cohort, a separate validation cohort of over a hundred different subjects was used. High-throughput TCR immunosequencing, statistical association of individual TCRs with disease status, and machine learning were combined to predict cytomegalovirus infection status. A later analysis re-analyzed previously published TCR beta repertoires from roughly 630 donors and added high-resolution HLA genotyping to study TCR occurrence patterns. The later analysis used no new phenotypic data to find candidate immune exposures, relying instead on TCR beta sequences and their occurrence across donors. In an earlier analysis of roughly 540 of the donors, high-throughput TCR beta sequencing was used to judge whether each TCR beta V gene segment behaved as functional or pseudogenic. Donor age, sex, ethnicity and CMV serostatus were compiled alongside the repertoire data. Genome-wide SNP genotypes for about three fifths of the roughly 670 donors were used in a later genetic analysis, which treated that subset as a discovery cohort. All discovery cohort repertoires had been generated using a single sequencing platform. HLA typing covered class I and class II loci at four-digit resolution. The number of donors typed differed by locus, with 629-630 for A, B, C, DRB1 and DQB1, around 520 for DQA1, nearly 610 for DPA1, and some 440 for DPB1. A handful of DR-DQ haplotypes were handled as single units for association and clustering because linkage in the cohort was strong. Among roughly 370 genotyped donors of the cohort, an average of about 240,000 unique TCR beta nucleotide sequences were sequenced per donor, about a sixth of them non-productive. Study-level results and caveats: The sequencing pipeline was judged likely to have produced a cluster of highly shared sequence variants as a technical artifact. Most TCR sequences were observed very rarely across donors, whereas some public TCRs were present in many individuals. V-gene and J-gene trimming of TCR beta chains was associated with a missense DCLRE1C variant in a later genetic analysis, and the association was replicated in an independent cohort. A total of fewer than 200 TCR beta chains were listed by the study as associated with cytomegalovirus. The presence/absence analyses assumed that sequencing depth was roughly uniform across donors, and that assumption may not be true. Because HLA typing was unavailable for some donors at each locus, only the typed subset was used in association tests. Most CMV-associated TCR beta chains appeared to be HLA-restricted in a later analysis, and the HLA associations seemed to be driven largely by CMV exposure. The authors suggested that the approach could potentially be generalized to other disease states and immunological phenotypes. Only TCR beta chains were sequenced in this cohort, and the absence of alpha or paired-chain data limited detectable features. According to a later analysis, TCR association rates differed among HLA loci, with DRB1 alleles showing the most associated TCRs and HLA-C alleles showing the fewest. In vitro tests confirmed that a few of the cytomegalovirus-associated TCR beta chains recognize cytomegalovirus antigens. In a later analysis, HLA-associated TCR beta chains showed more clonal expansion and lower generation probabilities than non-associated chains that were equally common. Because counts were too low, roughly 17 rarely observed V segments, including chromosome 9 orphons, were left out of the earlier analysis of some 640 of the donors. In a later analysis, some 17,000 TCR beta sequences were associated with specific HLA alleles at a false discovery rate of 0.05. According to a later analysis, parvovirus B19, influenza, CMV and Epstein-Barr virus appeared linked to several top co-occurrence clusters. A further reported finding was that TCR beta sequences accurately predicted the HLA-A and HLA-B alleles for most subjects in the first cohort. CMV serostatus was the only immune exposure information available for the cohort. Linkage disequilibrium might explain the correlated functional status among segregating V segments, but an unknown experimental factor could not be ruled out. Because the 87-base-pair reads could not distinguish some IMGT-functional V segments, including TRBV6-2 and TRBV6-3, those segments were excluded. Assigning TCR associations to individual alleles was difficult when HLA alleles, especially DR and DQ, strongly co-occurred. According to a later genetic analysis, donors in an Asian-associated ancestry cluster had fewer N-insertions in productive TCRs than the approximately 630-donor mean. An earlier analysis of around 500 of the donors showed that most TCR beta V segments appeared in productive rearrangements either about 87% or about 30% of the time, which broadly matched IMGT annotations. Cytomegalovirus status was reported to be diagnosed by the classifier with high specificity and sensitivity in both the original and validation cohorts.

The library was built by means of the immunoSEQ multiplex PCR assay. For the multiplex PCR, a mixture combining 60 forward primers for TCR Vbeta segments and 13 reverse primers for TCR Jbeta segments was used. Amplification of the CDR3 region of rearranged TCR beta genes was performed with a multiplex PCR assay on genomic DNA. On the Illumina HiSeq System, the amplified TCR beta libraries were sequenced as 87-base-pair reads. On the authors' methods: Across the roughly 640 repertoires, a later analysis counted around 80 million unique TCR beta chains, around 11 million of which were shared by at least two donors. Raw reads were error-corrected and collapsed into unique sequences by a nearest-neighbor algorithm in which closely related sequences were merged to remove PCR and sequencing errors. Alignment of CDR3 sequences to IMGT reference sequences was used to assign V, D and J gene segments. For a sequence to be retained, a match of at least six nucleotides was required to both a V gene segment and a J gene segment. Rearrangements were called productive when the CDR3 lacked stop codons and stayed in frame with V and J; all others were non-productive. CDR3 was defined according to IMGT convention as the region running from the second conserved V-encoded cysteine to the conserved J-encoded phenylalanine. The earlier analysis of a few hundred of the donors excluded sequences that lacked an unambiguous match to a single V gene segment. In an earlier analysis of almost 600 of the donors, a V segment was called functional when productive rearrangements were above 56.7%, and segregating when the standard deviation between donors exceeded 5%. A statistical classification framework was developed to diagnose cytomegalovirus status using the catalog of TCR beta chain sequences. V and J gene assignment, in a later analysis, came from comparing TCR nucleotide sequences with IMGT/GENE-DB human TR gene sequences. Using the TCRdist pipeline, a later analysis assigned CDR3 sequences along with most-parsimonious VDJ recombination scenarios. In a later analysis, each TCR beta chain was defined by its CDR3 amino acid sequence together with its V-gene family, and reads without a unique V-gene family were excluded. To address suspected cross-contamination and a sequencing artifact, a later analysis removed approximately 590 highly shared, low-generation-probability nucleotide sequences. In a later analysis, a clonal expansion index for each public chain was calculated from normalized within-repertoire ranks of inferred template counts. A later analysis computed generation probabilities with a VDJ recombination model fitted to out-of-frame rearrangements, and checked the results against IGoR. In a later analysis, hypergeometric tests were used to score TCR-TCR, TCR-HLA and TCR-CMV co-occurrence, with a repertoire-size bias correction applied to TCR pairs. To estimate false discovery rates, a later analysis permuted the HLA or CMV assignments 20 times. In a later analysis, co-occurring TCRs were grouped using DBSCAN, and TCRdist sequence similarity was added for clustering within HLA-allele-positive subsets. Repertoires with fewer than 30,000 or more than 120,000 public chains, plus five repertoires with anomalous nucleotide sharing, were excluded from co-occurrence clustering. TCRdb carries this immuneACCESS record with in-frame sequences only. Its versions omit some clonotypes, under half of them owing to an unresolved V gene in the studies checked, with the rest unexplained. V, J and clone size are taken as reported in that table, and D and trimming were inferred from the DNA itself. The sample data list 160,000 or so clones, and about 78% of these were observed just once. In total, the top ten clones hold more than 1.4% of the sample.

The cohort comprised some 700 healthy bone marrow donors. Cohort members were all nominally healthy when sampled, although unrecorded immune exposures were likely present. The donor tested CMV seronegative, placing the donor among the 350 or so seronegative members of the cohort. Each donor provided a peripheral blood sample, and peripheral blood mononuclear cells were used for TCR beta sequencing. Genomic DNA was extracted from the blood cell samples with the Qiagen DNeasy Blood Extraction Kit. As to this clone: There is no known antigen for this receptor. One base away there is no much larger clone; base qualities are not given.

The germline V gene yields LGHNT for CDR1 and FRNRAP for CDR2. The junction carries 4 bases between V and J, which are trimmed by 1 base and 3 bases respectively. Measured from the cysteine to the phenylalanine, the CDR3 is 12 residues long. CDR3 DNA is the only sequence kept; it has 36 bases, read in frame from the first base. Sequencing used PBMCs. The chain was built from TRBV12-5 and TRBJ2-7, with the D gene not clear enough to name. The sequence derives from a male donor in good health and CMV-seronegative. The CDR3 here reads CASGLGGYEQYF. The nucleotide sequence is given as TGTGCTAGTGGTTTGGGAGGCTACGAGCAGTACTTC.